This is a list of T cell receptor beta chains from one sample in a study of T cell changes during pregnancy in multiple sclerosis. The table came from immunoSEQ multiplex PCR; TCRdb's copy has only in-frame clones and leaves some out. The profile shows tens of thousands of clones, roughly 91% of them singletons. Here the sequenced sample was peripheral blood, taken in the second trimester of pregnancy. All receptors derive from a female donor with multiple sclerosis, enrolled in a pregnancy study. CDR3s include the opening cysteine and the closing phenylalanine or tryptophan. The order of the fields is J gene, clone size, V gene, D gene, CDR3 DNA, CDR3 protein. A D gene is named only where the DNA matches it firmly. Clone size is given for some rows only: seen once, a few or many times, or a class if the clone is expanded.

>TRBJ2-7|-|TRBV6-1|TRBD1
TGTGCCAGCAGTGCGGACAGGACGTCCTACGAGCAGTACTTC
CASSADRTSYEQYF
>TRBJ2-5|-|TRBV29-1|-
TGCAGCGGTTCGGCAGGAGGACAAGAGACCCAGTACTTC
CSGSAGGQETQYF
>TRBJ1-1|-|TRBV15|-
TGTGCCACCAGCAGAGTTCGGCGGGTGCCTGAAGCTTTCTTT
CATSRVRRVPEAFF
>TRBJ2-1|-|TRBV2|-
TGTGCCAGCAGTGACCAAGAGAATTTTGACAATGAGCAGTTCTTC
CASSDQENFDNEQFF
>TRBJ2-2|-|TRBV18|-
TGTGCCAGCTCACCAAGGCAGGGTCACACCGGGGAGCTGTTTTTT
CASSPRQGHTGELFF
>TRBJ2-5|-|TRBV5-4|-
TGTGCCAGCAGCGACCTCCGAGGGGGTGAGGAGACCCAGTACTTC
CASSDLRGGEETQYF
>TRBJ2-1|-|TRBV28|TRBD2
TGTGCCAGCAGTTCTCTCGCGGGGGGTAACAATGAGCAGTTCTTC
CASSSLAGGNNEQFF
>TRBJ2-3|-|TRBV5-8|-
TGTGCCAGCAGCTTGCGAGAGACAGATACGCAGTATTTT
CASSLRETDTQYF
>TRBJ2-7|-|TRBV5-8|-
TGTGCCAGCAGCTTGGAGGAGAGTTACGAGCAGTACTTC
CASSLEESYEQYF
>TRBJ2-7|-|TRBV4-1|-
TGCGCCAGCAGCCAAGAGAGGGAAAGCGAGCAGTACTTC
CASSQERESEQYF
>TRBJ2-1|-|TRBV27|TRBD1
TGTGCCAGCAGTTTTTTCAGGGGGACCTACAATGAGCAGTTCTTC
CASSFFRGTYNEQFF
>TRBJ2-1|-|TRBV6-6|TRBD2
TGTGCCAGCAGAGGGGGGACTAGCGGGGGGCGGGAGCAGTTCTTC
CASRGGTSGGREQFF
>TRBJ1-2|-|TRBV7-6|TRBD1
TGTGCCAGCAGCCCCGGGACAGGGGTTGGCTACACCTTC
CASSPGTGVGYTF
>TRBJ1-2|-|TRBV5-1|-
TGCGCCAGCAGCCAAGGGGTGGACTATGGCTACACCTTC
CASSQGVDYGYTF
>TRBJ1-1|-|TRBV27|-
TGTGCCAGCAGTTTATTTCCAGACTTGAACACTGAAGCTTTCTTT
CASSLFPDLNTEAFF
>TRBJ1-5|-|TRBV6-5|-
TGTGCCAGCAGCCCCAACTTGGTTAGCAATCAGCCCCAGCATTTT
CASSPNLVSNQPQHF
>TRBJ2-7|once|TRBV12-1|-
TGTGCCAGCAGCTTCGCTCGCCCTCTAGCGGGGATTTACGAGCAGTACTTC
CASSFARPLAGIYEQYF
>TRBJ2-5|-|TRBV5-4|TRBD1
TGTGCCAGCAGCTTGACAGGGGTTTGGGAGACCCAGTACTTC
CASSLTGVWETQYF
>TRBJ2-1|-|TRBV4-1|TRBD2
TGCGCCAGCAGCCAAGCCGCGGCGGGGGGGTACAATGAGCAGTTCTTC
CASSQAAAGGYNEQFF
>TRBJ2-5|once|TRBV5-1|TRBD2
TGCGCCAGCAGCTTAAAACTAGCGGGGGAGACCCAGTACTTC
CASSLKLAGETQYF
>TRBJ2-1|-|TRBV6-8|TRBD2
TGTGCCAGCAGCCACACGACTAGCGGTCCTAACAATGAGCAGTTCTTC
CASSHTTSGPNNEQFF
>TRBJ2-1|-|TRBV9|-
TGTGCCAGCAGCGTAGCGGGGGGCCCCTCCTACAATGAGCAGTTCTTC
CASSVAGGPSYNEQFF
>TRBJ2-7|-|TRBV6-1|-
TGTGCCAGCAGTGGCTCCCCGACGGCAGGCCAATTCTCCTACGAGCAGTACTTC
CASSGSPTAGQFSYEQYF